This is a list of T cell receptor beta chains from one sample in a study of T-cell memory formation after mild COVID-19. Each CDR3 protein gets one entry after TCRdb re-called the 5' RACE reads with MiXCR. The repertoire includes about 270,000 distinct CDR3 sequences, under 20% of them detected once, and 20% to 25% sits in the top ten. Input material: PBMCs or a T cell subset sorted from them (not recorded which). These receptors all come from a man aged 18 to 35 who had mild COVID-19 (a few samples of this study predate the infection). Cell type and time point are not known. Both conserved end residues are part of each CDR3.

v_call: TRBV2
cdr3_aa: CASRASSGGYEQYF

v_call: TRBV20-1
cdr3_aa: CSACGPGSSLEQYF

v_call: TRBV27
cdr3_aa: CASRSRLADSYEQYF

v_call: TRBV29-1
cdr3_aa: CSVDEVSRPEAFF

v_call: TRBV7-9
cdr3_aa: CASSPPGAREQPQHF

v_call: TRBV12-3/TRBV12-4
cdr3_aa: CASSLGGTSGQETQYF

v_call: TRBV2
cdr3_aa: CASSDIQGIGELFF

v_call: TRBV7-2
cdr3_aa: CASSSIRGSTDTQYF

v_call: TRBV18
cdr3_aa: CASSPRPGLTGSDYEQYF

v_call: TRBV18
cdr3_aa: CASSTKGGLGQPQHF

v_call: TRBV3-1
cdr3_aa: CASSEEGQGWGRDTQYF

v_call: TRBV6-2/TRBV6-3
cdr3_aa: CASTTDQPQHF

v_call: TRBV6-5
cdr3_aa: CASSYSQGRETQYF

v_call: TRBV11-2
cdr3_aa: CASSAGNTETQYF

v_call: TRBV2
cdr3_aa: CASSAFRVQFF

v_call: TRBV27
cdr3_aa: CASSHGQMGQPQHF

v_call: TRBV7-9
cdr3_aa: CASSPQGILYNEQFF

v_call: TRBV4-3
cdr3_aa: CASSQEQLMNTEAFF

v_call: TRBV12-3/TRBV12-4
cdr3_aa: CASSLFGSPLHF

v_call: TRBV20-1
cdr3_aa: CSARAPDRGETQYF

v_call: TRBV7-8
cdr3_aa: CASSSRTTNTGELFF

v_call: TRBV5-1
cdr3_aa: CASSPTTGRNEQFF

v_call: TRBV20-1
cdr3_aa: CSASKGDTEAFF

v_call: TRBV15
cdr3_aa: CATSRDDGTYGYTF

v_call: TRBV19
cdr3_aa: CASSIRASGGEGAKNIQYF

v_call: TRBV4-1
cdr3_aa: CASSQPGWGQRDPFEAFF

v_call: TRBV5-6
cdr3_aa: CASSPMARTEAFF

v_call: TRBV24-1
cdr3_aa: CATSPTGNYGYTF

v_call: TRBV5-1
cdr3_aa: CASSKSGPDTQYF

v_call: TRBV7-8
cdr3_aa: CASSLAGGQVSYEQYF

v_call: TRBV6-6
cdr3_aa: CASKVSGGGRINSPLHF

v_call: TRBV7-9
cdr3_aa: CASSRTGAFNEQFF

v_call: TRBV28
cdr3_aa: CAAQIRDSNQPQHF

v_call: TRBV19
cdr3_aa: CASTRTGQPQHF

v_call: TRBV9
cdr3_aa: CASSVGLLTDTQYF

v_call: TRBV5-1
cdr3_aa: CASSLWPSTGRWSDTEAFF

v_call: TRBV5-6
cdr3_aa: CASSLGPGVSYGYTF

v_call: TRBV12-3/TRBV12-4
cdr3_aa: CASERSTNTGELFF

v_call: TRBV7-2
cdr3_aa: CASSPDRAFRGYTF

v_call: TRBV21-1
cdr3_aa: CASSKVAADTQYF

v_call: TRBV20-1
cdr3_aa: CSARDRYRGWVVESPLHF

v_call: TRBV7-9
cdr3_aa: CASSLSIGEQFF

v_call: TRBV11-2
cdr3_aa: CASSQGHTQPQHF

v_call: TRBV11-2
cdr3_aa: CASSVEVGAETQYF

v_call: TRBV5-6
cdr3_aa: CASSFYREVAGELFF

v_call: TRBV12-3/TRBV12-4
cdr3_aa: CASSLTSGGAQTQYF

v_call: TRBV5-1
cdr3_aa: CASILGSDTPGELFF

v_call: TRBV7-8
cdr3_aa: CASSSGGAGHTDTQYF

v_call: TRBV7-9
cdr3_aa: CASSASGLQETQYF

v_call: TRBV27
cdr3_aa: CASSPIPRAETQYF

v_call: TRBV10-2
cdr3_aa: CASSENGDGYTF

v_call: TRBV5-1
cdr3_aa: CASSAYRGETQYF